This T cell receptor (beta chain) emerged from a study of neoadjuvant anti-PD-1 for oral cavity cancer. This clone was counted between two and nine times. Produced via immunoSEQ multiplex PCR; TCRdb's table is partial and in-frame only. The sample holds more than 12,000 clones, over 60% seen once. The CDR3 length is 16 residues. CDR1 and CDR2 from the germline V gene are MDHEN and SYDVKM. The V and J ends lost 3 bases and 10 bases, in that order; junction bases with no gene match: 8. The chain combines TRBV28 with TRBJ2-1; the match to TRBD2 covers 14 bases. The clonotype originates from a person between 40 and 85 years old with oral cavity squamous cell carcinoma. The starting material was PBMCs, obtained before nivolumab (anti-PD-1) treatment. CDR3 loop: CASSFGLAGGGQEQFF. DNA of the CDR3: TGTGCCAGCAGTTTTGGACTAGCGGGAGGTGGGCAGGAGCAGTTCTTC.